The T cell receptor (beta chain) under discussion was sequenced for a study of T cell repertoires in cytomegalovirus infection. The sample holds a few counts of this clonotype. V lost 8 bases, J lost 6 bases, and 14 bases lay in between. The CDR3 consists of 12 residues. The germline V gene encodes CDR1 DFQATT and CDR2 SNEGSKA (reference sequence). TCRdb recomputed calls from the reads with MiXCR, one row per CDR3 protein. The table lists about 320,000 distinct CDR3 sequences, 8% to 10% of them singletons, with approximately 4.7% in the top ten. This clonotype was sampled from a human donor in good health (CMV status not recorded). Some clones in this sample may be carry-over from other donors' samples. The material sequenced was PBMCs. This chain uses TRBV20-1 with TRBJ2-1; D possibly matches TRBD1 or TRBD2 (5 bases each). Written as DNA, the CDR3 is TGCAGTCCTTTAAGAGGGGTCAATGAGCAGTTCTTC. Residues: CSPLRGVNEQFF.